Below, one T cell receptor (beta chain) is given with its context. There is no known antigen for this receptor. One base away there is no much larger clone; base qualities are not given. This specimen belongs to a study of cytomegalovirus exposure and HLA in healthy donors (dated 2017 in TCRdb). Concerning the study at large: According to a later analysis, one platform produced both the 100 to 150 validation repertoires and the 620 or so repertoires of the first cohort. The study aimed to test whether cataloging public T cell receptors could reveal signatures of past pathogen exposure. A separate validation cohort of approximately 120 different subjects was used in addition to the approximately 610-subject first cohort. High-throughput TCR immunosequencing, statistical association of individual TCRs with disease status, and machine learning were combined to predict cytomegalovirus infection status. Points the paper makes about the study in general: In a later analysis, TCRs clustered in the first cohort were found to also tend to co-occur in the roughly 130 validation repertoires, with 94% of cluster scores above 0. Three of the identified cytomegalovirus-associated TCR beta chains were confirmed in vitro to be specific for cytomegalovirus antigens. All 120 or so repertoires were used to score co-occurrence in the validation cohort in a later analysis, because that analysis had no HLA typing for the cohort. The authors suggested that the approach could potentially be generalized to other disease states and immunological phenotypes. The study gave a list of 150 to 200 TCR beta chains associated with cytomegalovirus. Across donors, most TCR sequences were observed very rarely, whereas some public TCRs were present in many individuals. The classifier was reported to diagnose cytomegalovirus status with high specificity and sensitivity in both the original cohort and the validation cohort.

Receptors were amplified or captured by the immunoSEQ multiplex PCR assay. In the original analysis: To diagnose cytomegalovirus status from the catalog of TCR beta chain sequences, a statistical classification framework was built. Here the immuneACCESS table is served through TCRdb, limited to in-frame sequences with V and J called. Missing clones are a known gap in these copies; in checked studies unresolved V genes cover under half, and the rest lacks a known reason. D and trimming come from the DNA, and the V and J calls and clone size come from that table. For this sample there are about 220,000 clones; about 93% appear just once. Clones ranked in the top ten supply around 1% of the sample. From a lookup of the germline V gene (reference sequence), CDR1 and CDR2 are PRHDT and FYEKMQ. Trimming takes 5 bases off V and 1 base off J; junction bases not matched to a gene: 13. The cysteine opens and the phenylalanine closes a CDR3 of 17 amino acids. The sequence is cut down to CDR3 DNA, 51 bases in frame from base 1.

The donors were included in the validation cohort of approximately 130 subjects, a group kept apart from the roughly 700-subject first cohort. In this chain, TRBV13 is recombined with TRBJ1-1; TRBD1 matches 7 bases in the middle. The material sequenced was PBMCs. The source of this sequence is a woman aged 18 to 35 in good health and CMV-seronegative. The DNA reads TGTGCCAGCAGCGTCACCCCCGGACAGGTGAAGAACACTGAAGCTTTCTTT. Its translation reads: CASSVTPGQVKNTEAFF.